This record looks at one T cell receptor beta chain sequence and its context. The sample originates from a study of cytomegalovirus exposure and HLA in healthy donors. With 60 Vbeta and 13 Jbeta primers, the PCR was carried out. Data came from immunoSEQ multiplex PCR; TCRdb stores just in-frame clones and leaves some out. The sample lists about 72,000 clones; 75% to 90% were seen once. Germline CDR1 SGHRS, CDR2 YFSETQ. There are 14 residues in the CDR3. V was shortened by 0 bases and J by 0 bases, with 7 bases between the two germline ends. The chain uses TRBV5-1 and TRBJ2-7; no definite D call. The material sequenced was PBMCs. This sequence originates from a human donor in good health. The CDR3 here is CASSLVKSSYEQYF. CDR3 nucleotide sequence: TGCGCCAGCAGCTTGGTTAAGAGCTCCTACGAGCAGTACTTC.